This T cell receptor (beta chain) is from a study of T cells in Graves' hyperthyroidism and ophthalmopathy. Whole-study findings and limits: By a 13 V-J model, ophthalmopathy was set apart from stable hyperthyroidism. Most thyroid clonotypes expanded above 0.001 were also detected in blood.

Patients with ophthalmopathy all had a Clinical Activity Score of at least 3, a NOSPECS grade of at least 4 and duration under 3 months. Thyroid ultrasound and orbital computed tomography, with clinical symptoms and serum thyroxine and TRAb, informed diagnoses. This clonotype was recorded many times. Its antigen is still unknown. The length of the CDR3 is 14 residues. The V gene end was trimmed by 6 bases and the J gene end by 5 bases; junction bases not matched to a gene: 4. RNA transcripts provided the source from which TCR beta CDR3 regions were amplified. HTBI primers were used for first-round RT-PCR of the TCR CDR3. TCRdb processed the multiplex PCR reads anew with MiXCR; each CDR3 protein has one entry. The top ten hold 40% to 45% of the sample, which has more than 300,000 distinct CDR3 sequences, less than 20% seen once.

The chain employs TRBV12-3 or TRBV12-4 and TRBJ1-4; 9 bases line up with TRBD1. The sample consisted of blood. The sequence was obtained from a man between 18 and 29 years old with Graves' ophthalmopathy. Written as DNA, the CDR3 is TGTGCCAGCAGAACCGGGACAGGGAATGAAAAACTGTTTTTT. As protein: CASRTGTGNEKLFF.